The present T cell receptor (beta chain) was sequenced within a study of T cells in Graves' hyperthyroidism and ophthalmopathy. The J segment lost 2 bases and the V segment lost 6 bases, leaving 8 bases of the junction unmatched. The CDR3 covers 15 residues. Amplified TCR beta CDR3 regions derived from RNA transcripts. An initial round of RT-PCR targeting the TCR CDR3 relied on the HTBI primer set. TCRdb used MiXCR to reprocess the multiplex PCR reads, holding one entry per CDR3 protein. Of 280,000 or so distinct CDR3 sequences in the sample, over 12% are singletons; the top ten hold 30% to 35%. Patients aged 18 to 65 had newly diagnosed hyperthyroidism lasting under 2 months. Each 10 ml fresh peripheral blood draw supplied the PBMCs. There are many counts of this clonotype.

Source material: blood. The chain employs TRBV12-3 or TRBV12-4 and TRBJ2-3, with 7 bases fitting TRBD1. This clonotype was obtained from a woman in her fifties or sixties with Graves' hyperthyroidism that later progressed to Graves' ophthalmopathy. The CDR3 DNA sequence: TGTGCCAGCAGACACAGGGGTTTACTCACAGATACGCAGTATTTT. This encodes CASRHRGLLTDTQYF.